The 5 T cell receptor beta chains below come from one sample, sequenced in a study of STAT5B mutations in CD4+ large granular lymphocyte leukemia. This table comes from immunoSEQ multiplex PCR, and its TCRdb copy is limited to in-frame clones, with some not included. This sample carries 23,000 or so clones, roughly 69% of them seen once, and the ten largest clones take about 9.8%. Sequencing input: CD4+ T cells from blood buffy coats. These receptors all come from a human donor in good health.

The chain carries TRBV7-2 and TRBJ2-3, with 7 bases matching TRBD1. Losses at the gene ends were 6 bases for V and 2 bases for J; bases not matched to a gene: 8. CDR3 length: 15 amino acids. The germline V gene has CDR1 SGHTA and CDR2 FQGNSA. The CDR3 spells CASRPWDRLTDTQYF. CDR3 DNA: TGTGCCAGCAGGCCCTGGGACAGACTCACAGATACGCAGTATTTT.

The V gene is TRBV6-1, the J gene TRBJ2-5, with D possibly being TRBD2 (5 bases). The CDR3 has 16 residues. CDR1 and CDR2 (germline): MNHNS, SASEGT. V shed 4 bases and J shed 0 bases, with 15 bases lying between them. CDR3 in DNA: TGTGCCAGCAGTGTCTCGAGACTACAGTACCAAGAGACCCAGTACTTC. Translating it yields CASSVSRLQYQETQYF.

The rearrangement joins TRBV18 to TRBJ1-4; no clear D gene. In germline, CDR1 is KGHSH, CDR2 LQKENI. With 0 bases removed from V and 7 bases from J, the gap between germline ends came to 30 bases. The CDR3 runs 21 residues. For the CDR3, the DNA is TGTGCCAGCTCACCACCGGTGGGCCCCGGGTCCTCGGGAAGAACCGGTGAAAAACTGTTTTTT. As protein: CASSPPVGPGSSGRTGEKLFF.

The genes are TRBV15 and TRBJ2-3, with D possibly matching TRBD2 (6 bases). CDR3 length: 16 amino acids. Germline V gene data show CDR1 as LNHNV and CDR2 as YYDKDF (reference sequence). V was cut by 5 bases and J by 0 bases, with 15 bases left in between. The CDR3 sequence is CATSPPVGRSTDTQYF. CDR3 in DNA: TGTGCCACCAGCCCTCCCGTAGGGAGGAGCACAGATACGCAGTATTTT.

The genes are TRBV18 and TRBJ1-5; weak D call: TRBD1 (5 bases). Germline V CDR1 and CDR2: KGHSH, LQKENI. The CDR3 extends over 14 amino acids. V lost 2 bases to trimming and J lost 7 bases, with 12 bases between them. Here the CDR3 reads CASSPRPRDQPQHF. Here the CDR3 DNA reads TGTGCCAGCTCACCAAGGCCCAGGGACCAGCCCCAGCATTTT.